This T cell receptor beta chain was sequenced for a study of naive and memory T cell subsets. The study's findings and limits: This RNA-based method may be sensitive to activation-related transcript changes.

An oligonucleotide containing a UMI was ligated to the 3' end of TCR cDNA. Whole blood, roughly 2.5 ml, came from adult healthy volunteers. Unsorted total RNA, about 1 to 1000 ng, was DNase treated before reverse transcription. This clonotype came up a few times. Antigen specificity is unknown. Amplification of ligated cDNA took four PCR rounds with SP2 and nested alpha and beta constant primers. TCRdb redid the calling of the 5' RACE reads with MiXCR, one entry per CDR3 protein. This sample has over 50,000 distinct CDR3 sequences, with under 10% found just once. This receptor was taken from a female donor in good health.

The CDR3 loop reads CAISGMRGGEEQFF. CDR3 in DNA: TGTGCCATCAGTGGGATGAGGGGAGGAGAGGAGCAGTTCTTC. The chain uses TRBV10-3 and TRBJ2-1; a weak D match, TRBD2 (6 bases). The length of the CDR3 is 14 residues. Germline lookup yields CDR1 ENHRY and CDR2 SYGVKD. V was shortened by 4 bases and J by 10 bases, with 17 bases between the two germline ends.